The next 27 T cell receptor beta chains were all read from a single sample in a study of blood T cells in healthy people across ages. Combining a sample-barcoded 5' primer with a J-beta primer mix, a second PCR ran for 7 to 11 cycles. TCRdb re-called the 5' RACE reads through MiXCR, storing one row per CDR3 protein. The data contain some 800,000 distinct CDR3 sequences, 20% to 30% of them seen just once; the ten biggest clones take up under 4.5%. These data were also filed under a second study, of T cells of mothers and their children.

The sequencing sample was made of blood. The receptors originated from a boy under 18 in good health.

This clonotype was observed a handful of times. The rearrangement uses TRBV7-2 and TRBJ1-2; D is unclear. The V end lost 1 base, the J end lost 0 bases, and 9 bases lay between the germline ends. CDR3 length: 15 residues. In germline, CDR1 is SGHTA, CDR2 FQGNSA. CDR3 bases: TGTGCCAGCAGCTTAGGCGGCAGACCTAACTATGGCTACACCTTC. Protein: CASSLGGRPNYGYTF.

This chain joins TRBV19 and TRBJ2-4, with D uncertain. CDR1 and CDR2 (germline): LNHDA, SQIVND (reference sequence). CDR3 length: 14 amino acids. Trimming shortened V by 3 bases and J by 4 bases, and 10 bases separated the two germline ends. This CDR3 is CASSIWPEKNIQYF. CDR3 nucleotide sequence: TGTGCCAGTAGTATTTGGCCAGAGAAAAACATTCAGTACTTC.

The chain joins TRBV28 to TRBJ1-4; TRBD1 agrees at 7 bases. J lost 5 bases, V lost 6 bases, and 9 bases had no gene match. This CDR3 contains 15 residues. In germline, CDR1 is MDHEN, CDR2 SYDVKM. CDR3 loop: CASRRPGQINEKLFF. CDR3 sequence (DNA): TGTGCCAGCAGACGCCCGGGACAGATAAATGAAAAACTGTTTTTT. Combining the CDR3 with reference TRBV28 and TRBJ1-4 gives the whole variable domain DVKVTQSSRYLVKRTGEKVFLECVQDMDHENMFWYRQDPGLGLRLIYFSYDVKMKEKGDIPEGYSVSREKKERFSLILESASTNQTSMYLCASRRPGQINEKLFFGSGTQLSVL.

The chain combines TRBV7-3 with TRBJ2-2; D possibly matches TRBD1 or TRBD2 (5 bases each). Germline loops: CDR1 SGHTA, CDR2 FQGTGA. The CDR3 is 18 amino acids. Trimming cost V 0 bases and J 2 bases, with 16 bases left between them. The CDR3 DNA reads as TGTGCCAGCAGCTTAACCCACGGGGCGGACAAAAACACCGGGGAGCTGTTTTTT. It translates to CASSLTHGADKNTGELFF.

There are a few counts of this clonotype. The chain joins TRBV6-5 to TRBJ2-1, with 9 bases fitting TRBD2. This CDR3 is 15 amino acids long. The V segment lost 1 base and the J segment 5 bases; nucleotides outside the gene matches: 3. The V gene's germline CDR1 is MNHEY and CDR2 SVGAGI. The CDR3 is CASSYLLAGNNEQFF. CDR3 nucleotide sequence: TGTGCCAGCAGTTACTTACTAGCGGGTAACAATGAGCAGTTCTTC.

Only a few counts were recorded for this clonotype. The CDR3 loop is CASSPDRGMVNEQFF. The CDR3 DNA is TGTGCCAGCAGCCCTGACAGGGGTATGGTCAATGAGCAGTTCTTC. The gene calls are TRBV6-5 and TRBJ2-5; 8 nucleotides align to TRBD1. TRBJ2-1 matches the DNA end more closely, so the J call is doubtful. Germline V gene sequence: CDR1 MNHEY, CDR2 SVGAGI. The CDR3 loop spans 15 amino acids.

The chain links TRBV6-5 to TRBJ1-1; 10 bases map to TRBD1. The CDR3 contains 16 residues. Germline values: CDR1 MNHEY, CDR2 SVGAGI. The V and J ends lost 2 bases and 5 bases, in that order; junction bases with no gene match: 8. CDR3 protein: CASSYRPRTGGTEAFF. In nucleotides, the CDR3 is TGTGCCAGCAGTTACCGACCCAGGACAGGGGGGACTGAAGCTTTCTTT.

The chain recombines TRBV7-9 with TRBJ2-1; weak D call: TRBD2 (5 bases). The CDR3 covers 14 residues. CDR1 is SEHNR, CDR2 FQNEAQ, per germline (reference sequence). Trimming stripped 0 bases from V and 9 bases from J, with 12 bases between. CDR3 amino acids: CASSLAIERSEQFF. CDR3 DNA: TGTGCCAGCAGCTTAGCGATCGAGCGGAGTGAGCAGTTCTTC.

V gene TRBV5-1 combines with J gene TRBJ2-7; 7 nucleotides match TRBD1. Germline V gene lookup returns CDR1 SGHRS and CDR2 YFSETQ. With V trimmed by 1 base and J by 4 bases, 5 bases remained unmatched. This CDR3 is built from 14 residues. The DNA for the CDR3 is TGCGCCAGCAGCTTGAAGGGGGCGGAGTACGAGCAGTACTTC. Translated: CASSLKGAEYEQYF.

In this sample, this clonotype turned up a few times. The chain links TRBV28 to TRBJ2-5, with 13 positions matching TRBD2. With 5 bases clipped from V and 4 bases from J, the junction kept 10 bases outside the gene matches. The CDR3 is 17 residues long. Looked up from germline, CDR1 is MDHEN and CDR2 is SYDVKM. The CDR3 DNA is TGTGCCAGCAGTCCCGGCCTTCGGACTAGCGGGAGAGAGACCCAGTACTTC. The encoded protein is CASSPGLRTSGRETQYF.

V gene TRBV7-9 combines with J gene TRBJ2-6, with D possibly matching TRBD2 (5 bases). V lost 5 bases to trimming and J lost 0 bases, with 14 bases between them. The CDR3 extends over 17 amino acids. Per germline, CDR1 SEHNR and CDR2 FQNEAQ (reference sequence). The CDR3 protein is CASSRGVLNSGANVLTF. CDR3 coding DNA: TGTGCCAGCAGCCGGGGAGTACTGAACTCTGGGGCCAACGTCCTGACTTTC. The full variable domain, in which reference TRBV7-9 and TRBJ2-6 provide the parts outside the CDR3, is DTGVSQNPRHKITKRGQNVTFRCDPISEHNRLYWYRQTLGQGPEFLTYFQNEAQLEKSRLLSDRFSAERPKGSFSTLEIQRTEQGDSAMYLCASSRGVLNSGANVLTFGAGSRLTVL.

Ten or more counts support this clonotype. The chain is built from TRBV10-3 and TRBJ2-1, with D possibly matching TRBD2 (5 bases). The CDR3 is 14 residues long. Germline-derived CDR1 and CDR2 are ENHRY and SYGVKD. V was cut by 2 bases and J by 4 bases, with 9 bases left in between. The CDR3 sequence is CAISEGLVYNEQFF. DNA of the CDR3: TGTGCCATCAGTGAGGGACTTGTATACAATGAGCAGTTCTTC.

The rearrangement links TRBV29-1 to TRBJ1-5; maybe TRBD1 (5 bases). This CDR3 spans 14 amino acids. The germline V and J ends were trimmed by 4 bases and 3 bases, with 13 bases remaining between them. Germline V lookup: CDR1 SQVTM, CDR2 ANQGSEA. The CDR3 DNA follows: TGCAGCGTTGCCGGCAGGGAGGCCAATCAGCCCCAGCATTTT. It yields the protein CSVAGREANQPQHF.

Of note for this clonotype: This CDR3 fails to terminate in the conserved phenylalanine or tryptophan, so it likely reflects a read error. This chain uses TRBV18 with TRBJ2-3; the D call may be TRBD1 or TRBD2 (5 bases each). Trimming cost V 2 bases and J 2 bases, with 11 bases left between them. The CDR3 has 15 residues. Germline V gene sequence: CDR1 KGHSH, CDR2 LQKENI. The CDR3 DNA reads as TGTGCCAGCTCACCAAGGGACCTCTTCACAGATACGCAGTATCTT. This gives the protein CASSPRDLFTDTQYL.

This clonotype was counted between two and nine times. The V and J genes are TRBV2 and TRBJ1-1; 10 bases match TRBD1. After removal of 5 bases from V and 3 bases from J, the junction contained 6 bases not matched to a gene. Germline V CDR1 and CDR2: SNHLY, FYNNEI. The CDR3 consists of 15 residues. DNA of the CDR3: TGTGCCAGCAGTCGGGACAGGGGAACGGACACTGAAGCTTTCTTT. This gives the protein CASSRDRGTDTEAFF.

The CDR3 DNA follows: TGCGCCAGCCAATTCCCCGGGGAGACCCAGTACTTC. Residues: CASQFPGETQYF. The chain joins TRBV5-1 to TRBJ2-5; D gene ambiguous. CDR1 SGHRS and CDR2 YFSETQ come from the germline V gene. V was clipped by 7 bases and J by 5 bases, with 12 bases between them. The CDR3 has 12 residues.

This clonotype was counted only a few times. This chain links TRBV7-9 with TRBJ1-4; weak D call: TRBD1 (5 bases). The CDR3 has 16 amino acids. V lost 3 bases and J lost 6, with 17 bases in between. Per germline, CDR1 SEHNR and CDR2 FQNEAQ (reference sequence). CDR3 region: CASSLGPSGRDEKLFF. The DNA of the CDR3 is TGTGCCAGCAGCTTGGGACCGTCAGGGAGGGATGAAAAACTGTTTTTT.

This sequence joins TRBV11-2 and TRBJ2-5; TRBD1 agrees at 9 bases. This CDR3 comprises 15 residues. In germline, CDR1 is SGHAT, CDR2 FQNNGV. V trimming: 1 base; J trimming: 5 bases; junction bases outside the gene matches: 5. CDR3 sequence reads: CASSLGTTGGETQYF. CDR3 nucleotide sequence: TGTGCCAGCAGCTTAGGGACGACAGGGGGGGAGACCCAGTACTTC.

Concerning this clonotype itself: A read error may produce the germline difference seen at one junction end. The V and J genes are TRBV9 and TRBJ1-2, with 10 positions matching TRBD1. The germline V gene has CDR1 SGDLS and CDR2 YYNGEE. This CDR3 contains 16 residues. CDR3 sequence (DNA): TGTGCCAGCACCGTAAGCCGGGACAGGGGATTAGTTGGCTACACCTTC. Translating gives CASTVSRDRGLVGYTF.

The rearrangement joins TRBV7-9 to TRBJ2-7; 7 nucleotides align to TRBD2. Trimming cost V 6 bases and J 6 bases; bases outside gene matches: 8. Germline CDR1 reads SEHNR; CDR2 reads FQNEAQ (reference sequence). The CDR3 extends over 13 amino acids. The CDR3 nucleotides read TGTGCCAGCAGTTACCGACTAGCAGCCGAGCAGTACTTC. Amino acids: CASSYRLAAEQYF.

The CDR3 region is CASSRGTGGPETQYF. The CDR3 nucleotides read TGCGCCAGCAGCCGAGGGACAGGGGGGCCAGAGACCCAGTACTTC. This chain joins TRBV4-3 and TRBJ2-5, with 11 bases that match TRBD1. V was clipped by 4 bases and J by 4 bases; unmatched bases: 5. CDR1 is LGHNA and CDR2 is YSLEER in the germline V gene. This CDR3 comprises 15 residues.

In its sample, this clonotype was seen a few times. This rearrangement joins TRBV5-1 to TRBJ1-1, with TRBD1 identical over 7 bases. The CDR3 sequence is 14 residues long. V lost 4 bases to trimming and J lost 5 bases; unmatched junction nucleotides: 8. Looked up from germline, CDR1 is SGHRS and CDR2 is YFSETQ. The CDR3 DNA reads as TGCGCCAGCAGCATTTACAGGGGTGGGACTGAAGCTTTCTTT. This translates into CASSIYRGGTEAFF.

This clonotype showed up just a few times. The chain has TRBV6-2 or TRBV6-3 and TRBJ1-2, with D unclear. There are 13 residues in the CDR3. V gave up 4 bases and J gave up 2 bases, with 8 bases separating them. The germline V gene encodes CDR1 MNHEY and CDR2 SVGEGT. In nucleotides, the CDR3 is TGTGCCAGCAGTTTGACTGAAAACTATGGCTACACCTTC. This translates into CASSLTENYGYTF.

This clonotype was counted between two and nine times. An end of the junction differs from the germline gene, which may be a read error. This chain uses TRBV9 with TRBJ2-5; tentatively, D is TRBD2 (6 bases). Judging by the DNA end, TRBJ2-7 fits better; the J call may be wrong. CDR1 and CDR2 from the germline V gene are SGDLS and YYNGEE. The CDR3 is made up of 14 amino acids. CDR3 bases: TGTGCCGGCAGTGGGGGACTGGGGATCTACGAGCAGTACTTC. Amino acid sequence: CAGSGGLGIYEQYF.

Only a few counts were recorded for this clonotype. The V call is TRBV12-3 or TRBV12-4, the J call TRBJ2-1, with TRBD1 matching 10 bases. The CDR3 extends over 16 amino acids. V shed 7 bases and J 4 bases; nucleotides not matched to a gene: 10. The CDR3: CASTPDSGQGYNEQFF. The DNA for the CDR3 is TGTGCCAGCACCCCGGACTCGGGACAGGGGTACAATGAGCAGTTCTTC.

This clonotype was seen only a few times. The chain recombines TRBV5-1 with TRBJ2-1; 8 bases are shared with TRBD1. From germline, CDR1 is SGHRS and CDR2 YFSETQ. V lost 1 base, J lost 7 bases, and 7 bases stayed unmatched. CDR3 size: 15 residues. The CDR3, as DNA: TGCGCCAGCAGCTTGAGGCAGGGGGCGCAAAATGAGCAGTTCTTC. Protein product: CASSLRQGAQNEQFF.

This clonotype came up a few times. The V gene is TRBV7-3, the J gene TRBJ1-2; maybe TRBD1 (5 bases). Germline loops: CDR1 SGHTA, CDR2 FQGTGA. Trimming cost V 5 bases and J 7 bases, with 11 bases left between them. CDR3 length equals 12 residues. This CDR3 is CASSTGPGGYTF. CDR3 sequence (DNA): TGTGCCAGCAGCACGGGACCTGGTGGCTACACCTTC.